Here is one T cell receptor (beta chain) with its context. The target antigen is unknown. The protocol was immunoSEQ multiplex PCR, while the TCRdb copy is restricted to in-frame clones and leaves out a portion. The sample has some 92,000 clones; approximately 80% are singletons. This specimen belongs to a study of cytotoxic CD8 clonotypes in ibrutinib-treated CLL. Study outcomes and limitations: Sampling times differed between sustained-remission and progressing patients. Clonality climbed at ibrutinib response, then dropped toward baseline at progression. Higher circulating CD8+ T-cell counts strongly accompanied higher baseline clonality, above age-matched healthy donors.

The CDR3 spans 14 residues. V lost 3 bases to trimming and J lost 10 bases, with 19 bases between them. In germline, CDR1 is GTSNPN, CDR2 SVGIG (reference sequence). The TCR originated in a human donor with chronic lymphocytic leukemia. This chain connects TRBV30 to TRBJ2-1; TRBD2 might be the D (5 bases). Sequencing used PBMCs, obtained after 24 months of ibrutinib treatment. The CDR3 sequence: CAWRRSVSSNEQFF. Here the CDR3 DNA reads TGTGCCTGGAGAAGGTCCGTTTCTAGCAACGAGCAGTTCTTC.